This is a list of T cell receptor beta chains from one sample in a study of blood T cell repertoires in COVID-19. Produced via immunoSEQ multiplex PCR; TCRdb's table is partial and in-frame only. The repertoire consists of about 330,000 clones, with more than 70% occurring once and the leading ten covering approximately 5%. Sequences were obtained from PBMCs or T cells enriched from blood (not recorded which). The source is a woman in her twenties or thirties who had recovered from COVID-19. The CDR3 runs from the conserved cysteine through the conserved F or W. D genes are given only for firm matches. For some rows the clone size is stated as once, few or many, or as a class when expanded; others skip it.

D gene	V gene	J gene	clone size	CDR3 DNA	CDR3 protein
TRBD1	TRBV19	TRBJ1-6	.	TGTGCCAGTAACCCCAGACAGGGGAGCTCCTATAATTCACCCCTCCACTTT	CASNPRQGSSYNSPLHF
.	TRBV6-5	TRBJ1-2	once	TGTGCCAGCTGGCAGGGAGGTTTCGGCTACACCTTC	CASWQGGFGYTF
.	TRBV20-1	TRBJ1-6	.	TGCAGTGCTAGTTTGGGGAGGGATTCACCCCTCCACTTT	CSASLGRDSPLHF
.	TRBV5-4	TRBJ1-2	.	TGTGCCAGCAGCTTGAGCGGACCGGGCACTTCCTATGGCTACACCTTC	CASSLSGPGTSYGYTF
TRBD2	TRBV11-2	TRBJ2-1	.	TGTGCCAGCAACGGGGGGTATAATGCTGGCAATGAGCAGTTCTTC	CASNGGYNAGNEQFF
.	TRBV29-1	TRBJ2-5	.	TGCAGCGTTAAGGGACTTTTACAAGAGACCCAGTACTTC	CSVKGLLQETQYF
.	TRBV27	TRBJ1-6	.	TGTGCCAGCACGACGGGGGGGAATAATTCACCCCTCCACTTT	CASTTGGNNSPLHF
TRBD2	TRBV19	TRBJ2-5	.	TGTGCCAGTGGACGCTCGCGGGGGGCCTGGGAGACCCAGTACTTC	CASGRSRGAWETQYF
TRBD1	TRBV9	TRBJ1-4	.	TGTGCCAGCAGCCCCCGGGACAGGGGTACCGAAAAACTGTTTTTT	CASSPRDRGTEKLFF
TRBD2	TRBV28	TRBJ2-1	.	TGTGCCAGCAGTACCACCGGGGGGGCGCCTTACAATGAGCAGTTCTTC	CASSTTGGAPYNEQFF
.	TRBV5-6	TRBJ1-6	.	TGTGCCAGCAGCCGAGGAGGTAGGGTTTCACCCCTCCACTTT	CASSRGGRVSPLHF
TRBD1	TRBV5-1	TRBJ1-5	once	TGCGCCAGCAGCGCCCGACAGGGGGCGCAGGGCAATCAGCCCCAGCATTTT	CASSARQGAQGNQPQHF
.	TRBV5-1	TRBJ2-1	.	TGCGCCAGCAGCCTGGACGTCGGGAGCTCCTACAATGAGCAGTTCTTC	CASSLDVGSSYNEQFF
.	TRBV30	TRBJ1-2	.	TGTGCCTGCCTCGGGGGGGAAAGGTATGGCTACACCTTC	CACLGGERYGYTF
TRBD1	TRBV4-3	TRBJ1-3	.	TGCGCCAGCAGCGGGACAGCGGGAAACACCATATATTTT	CASSGTAGNTIYF
TRBD1	TRBV5-8	TRBJ1-3	.	TGTGCCAGCAGCCCAATCACCAGGGGGCTTGGAAACACCATATATTTT	CASSPITRGLGNTIYF
TRBD2	TRBV7-3	TRBJ2-1	.	TGTGCCAGCAGCGCCGCGGGGGGCAAGTACAATGAGCAGTTCTTC	CASSAAGGKYNEQFF
TRBD1	TRBV6-2/TRBV6-3	TRBJ1-5	.	TGTGCCAGCAGTTACAAGGGGACAGGGACTCAGCCCCAGCATTTT	CASSYKGTGTQPQHF
.	TRBV21-1	TRBJ2-3	.	.	CASSKWAVGSDTQYF
.	TRBV10-3	TRBJ2-7	.	TGTGCCATCAGGGGCGGGACAGCGGCCTACGAGCAGTACTTC	CAIRGGTAAYEQYF
.	TRBV5-1	TRBJ2-3	.	TGCGCCAGCAGCTCACAGCCAAGTGCAGATACGCAGTATTTT	CASSSQPSADTQYF